The 9 T cell receptor beta chains below come from one sample, sequenced in a study of blood T cell repertoires in COVID-19. Profiled with immunoSEQ multiplex PCR; TCRdb holds only in-frame clones, not every one. The sample includes 100,000 to 150,000 clones, about 79% of them seen just once. Material for sequencing was peripheral blood. The source is a man aged 40-49 years with active or convalescent COVID-19.

This chain joins TRBV18 and TRBJ2-1; 7 bases match TRBD1. The CDR3 is made up of 14 amino acids. J lost 9 bases, V lost 3 bases, and 8 bases had no gene match. Germline V CDR1 and CDR2: KGHSH, LQKENI. The CDR3 bases are TGTGCCAGCTCACCTCGACAGGGCGAGGGTGAGCAGTTCTTC. Protein product: CASSPRQGEGEQFF.

The chain carries TRBV19 and TRBJ1-6; 11 bases map to TRBD1. V was clipped by 5 bases and J by 5 bases; unmatched bases: 5. This CDR3 is 16 amino acids long. The germline CDR1 and CDR2 sequences are LNHDA and SQIVND (reference sequence). The CDR3 protein is CASSARTGGNNSPLHF. The CDR3 region has the DNA TGTGCCAGTAGTGCCAGGACAGGGGGCAATAATTCACCCCTCCACTTT.

This sequence joins TRBV6-1 and TRBJ2-1; D is undetermined. The V end was cut by 1 base, the J end by 10 bases, with 5 bases between. This CDR3 contains 11 residues. Germline CDR1 is MNHNS and CDR2 is SASEGT. In DNA, the CDR3 is TGTGCCAGCAGTGAAGTTCGGGAGCAGTTCTTC. Its translation: CASSEVREQFF.

V gene TRBV4-3 combines with J gene TRBJ1-6; D may be TRBD1 (6 bases). The germline gives CDR1 LGHNA, CDR2 YSLEER. This CDR3 spans 14 amino acids. Trimming took off 0 bases at V and 9 bases at J, with 9 bases between the two ends. Here the CDR3 reads CASSQDSRGSPLHF. CDR3 nucleotides: TGCGCCAGCAGCCAAGATAGCAGGGGTTCACCCCTCCACTTT.

This chain links TRBV5-5 with TRBJ1-3; D is unclear. The V and J ends lost 1 base and 0 bases respectively, with 5 bases between them. This CDR3 has 14 amino acids. Germline CDR1 is SGHKS and CDR2 is YYEKEE (reference sequence). The CDR3 region has the DNA TGTGCCAGCAGCTTGACGGTCTCTGGAAACACCATATATTTT. Its translation is CASSLTVSGNTIYF.

This chain uses TRBV5-1 with TRBJ2-3, with D uncertain. Per the germline V gene, CDR1 is SGHRS and CDR2 is YFSETQ. V dropped 4 bases and J dropped 4 bases, with 7 bases sitting between them. CDR3 length: 12 amino acids. CDR3 residues: CASSGDSDTQYF. The CDR3, as DNA: TGCGCCAGCAGCGGCGACTCAGATACGCAGTATTTT.

The chain has TRBV7-3 and TRBJ2-7; 7 nucleotides match TRBD1. Germline CDR1 reads SGHTA; CDR2 reads FQGTGA. V shed 2 bases, J shed 2 bases, and the junction held 18 bases outside the gene matches. The CDR3 sequence is 19 residues long. The chain's CDR3 is CASSLSHLPTRQGPYEQYF. CDR3 coding DNA: TGTGCCAGCAGCTTATCCCACCTCCCGACTCGACAGGGACCCTACGAGCAGTACTTC. The full variable domain, its missing parts supplied by reference TRBV7-3 and TRBJ2-7, is GAGVSQTPSNKVTEKGKYVELRCDPISGHTALYWYRQSLGQGPEFLIYFQGTGAADDSGLPNDRFFAVRPEGSVSTLKIQRTERGDSAVYLCASSLSHLPTRQGPYEQYFGPGTRLTVT.

J is TRBJ2-7 and V is TRBV5-1, with D possibly TRBD1 on 6 matching bases. Germline lookup yields CDR1 SGHRS and CDR2 YFSETQ. V was cut by 4 bases and J by 1 base, with 15 bases left in between. The CDR3 covers 15 residues. The CDR3 protein is CASSRGTEVSYEQYF. The CDR3 DNA reads as TGCGCCAGCAGCAGGGGGACGGAGGTTTCCTACGAGCAGTACTTC.

This clone showed up just once. V and J are TRBV24-1 and TRBJ2-1; TRBD2 matches at 8 bases. Germline CDR1 and CDR2: KGHDR and SFDVKD. CDR3 length: 18 amino acids. V dropped 4 bases and J dropped 2; count of bases not matched to a gene: 12. CDR3 in amino acids: CATSDQGRAGGTYNEQFF. The DNA of the CDR3 is TGTGCCACCAGTGACCAGGGCCGGGCGGGGGGAACCTACAATGAGCAGTTCTTC.